Each of the 27 T cell receptor beta chains below was sequenced from the same sample in a study of T cell repertoires in cytomegalovirus infection. MiXCR, applied by TCRdb to the reads, yields one record per CDR3 protein. The sample lists 380,000 or so distinct CDR3 sequences; roughly 34% were seen once. These receptors have no identified antigens. The material was cultured PBMCs, obtained from culture after CMV antigen stimulation. The receptors derive from a human donor in good health (CMV status not recorded). Some clones in this sample may be carry-over from other donors' samples.

The chain has TRBV20-1 and TRBJ2-1; 12 bases match TRBD2. The V segment lost 3 bases and the J segment 8 bases; nucleotides outside the gene matches: 5. The CDR3 is 14 residues long. From germline, CDR1 is DFQATT and CDR2 SNEGSKA (reference sequence). In nucleotides, the CDR3 is TGCAGTGCTAGTATACTAGCGGGAGGCGATGAGCAGTTCTTC. It specifies CSASILAGGDEQFF.

This clonotype came up a few times. This chain connects TRBV28 to TRBJ2-2; D unclear. With 7 bases removed from V and 3 bases from J, the gap between germline ends came to 18 bases. Germline CDR1 reads MDHEN; CDR2 reads SYDVKM. The CDR3 has 16 amino acids. The CDR3 loop is CASTARRPLDTGELFF. The CDR3 DNA sequence: TGTGCCAGCACCGCTCGACGGCCCTTAGACACCGGGGAGCTGTTTTTT.

The rearrangement joins TRBV12-5 to TRBJ2-5, with 7 bases fitting TRBD2. Trimming took 5 bases from V and 1 from J; bases not matched to a gene: 4. Per the germline V gene, CDR1 is LGHNT and CDR2 is FRNRAP. This CDR3 spans 14 amino acids. For the CDR3, the DNA is TGTGCTAGTGGTAAAAGCGGGGTCCAAGAGACCCAGTACTTC. This sequence encodes CASGKSGVQETQYF.

This rearrangement joins TRBV7-2 to TRBJ2-1; D perhaps matches TRBD2 (8 bases). CDR1 is SGHTA, CDR2 FQGNSA, per germline. The CDR3 contains 18 residues. Trimming pared 1 base from V and 4 bases from J, leaving 20 bases between. CDR3 protein: CASSLGPGTRGPYNEQFF. CDR3 in DNA: TGTGCCAGCAGCTTAGGTCCCGGGACTAGGGGGCCTTACAATGAGCAGTTCTTC.

The count of this clonotype is one. The rearrangement joins TRBV29-1 to TRBJ2-1, with TRBD1 identical over 10 bases. V lost 3 bases and J lost 6; bases outside the gene matches: 5. Germline CDR1 and CDR2: SQVTM and ANQGSEA. This CDR3 has 14 amino acids. CDR3 DNA: TGCAGCGTTGACGACAGGGGGCTTTCCAATGAGCAGTTCTTC. Amino acid sequence: CSVDDRGLSNEQFF.

This clonotype was recorded once. V and J are TRBV7-2 and TRBJ1-2, with D perhaps TRBD1 (6 bases). Germline values: CDR1 SGHTA, CDR2 FQGNSA. The CDR3 totals 14 residues. Trimming left V 4 bases short and J 6 bases short, with 15 bases between. The CDR3 loop reads CASSSYLQGDGYTF. The CDR3 DNA is TGTGCCAGCAGCTCTTACTTACAGGGCGATGGCTACACCTTC. The variable domain in full, with the rest retrieved from reference TRBV7-2 and TRBJ1-2, is GAGVSQSPSNKVTEKGKDVELRCDPISGHTALYWYRQSLGQGLEFLIYFQGNSAPDKSGLPSDRFSAERTGGSVSTLTIQRTQQEDSAVYLCASSSYLQGDGYTFGSGTRLTVV.

In its sample, this clonotype was seen many times. The rearrangement links TRBV11-2 to TRBJ2-1; D remains unclear. CDR3 length equals 15 residues. The V and J ends lost 0 bases and 8 bases respectively, with 14 bases between them. Germline lookup yields CDR1 SGHAT and CDR2 FQNNGV. The CDR3 bases are TGTGCCAGCAGCTTAGATAGTAGGGCAGACCATGAGCAGTTCTTC. Its translation is CASSLDSRADHEQFF.

This clonotype was seen a handful of times. This chain joins TRBV6-2 or TRBV6-3 and TRBJ2-1; D is tentatively TRBD1 or TRBD2 (5 bases each). With 0 bases removed from V and 4 bases from J, the gap between germline ends came to 16 bases. Germline-derived CDR1 and CDR2 are MNHEY and SVGEGT. The CDR3 length is 17 residues. The CDR3 is CASSYSGTRSNYNEQFF. The CDR3 nucleotides are TGTGCCAGCAGTTACTCCGGGACCCGCTCTAATTACAATGAGCAGTTCTTC.

V usage is TRBV11-2 and J usage is TRBJ2-5; D call uncertain. The CDR3 has 12 amino acids. The germline V gene encodes CDR1 SGHAT and CDR2 FQNNGV. V was pared by 5 bases and J by 2 bases, with 6 bases between. The CDR3 DNA follows: TGTGCCAGCAGCGACGGACAAGAGACCCAGTACTTC. It is translated as CASSDGQETQYF.

The chain recombines TRBV29-1 with TRBJ2-1; D is undetermined. The germline V and J ends were trimmed by 7 bases and 0 bases, with 13 bases remaining between them. The CDR3 runs 14 residues. CDR1 SQVTM and CDR2 ANQGSEA come from the germline V gene. The CDR3 loop is CSGVGGISYNEQFF. CDR3 coding DNA: TGCAGCGGGGTGGGCGGAATCTCCTACAATGAGCAGTTCTTC.

This clonotype showed up just a few times. This chain connects TRBV7-8 to TRBJ1-1; D is uncertain. Germline assignment: CDR1 SGHVS and CDR2 FQNEAQ. The CDR3 runs 17 residues. Trimming cost V 3 bases and J 4 bases, with 21 bases left between them. In nucleotides, the CDR3 is TGTGCCAGCAGCTTTAGCGTACCGGCAGACTTGATCACTGAAGCTTTCTTT. Encoded protein: CASSFSVPADLITEAFF.

Regarding this clonotype: A clone one base away is much larger, so this may be a read error. The chain recombines TRBV7-8 with TRBJ1-1; D is ambiguous. The length of the CDR3 is 15 residues. The germline CDR1 and CDR2 sequences are SGHVS and FQNEAQ. For the CDR3, the DNA is TGTGTCAGCAGCTTAGCGTCGAAGGGGAACACTGAAGCTTTCTTT. It codes for CVSSLASKGNTEAFF.

This clonotype was seen many times. CDR3 in amino acids: CASSPSYGYTF. CDR3 in DNA: TGTGCCAGCAGCCCTTCCTATGGCTACACCTTC. This chain links TRBV7-2 with TRBJ1-2, with D unresolved. Germline-derived CDR1 and CDR2 are SGHTA and FQGNSA. V lost 5 bases and J lost 4, with 5 bases in between. The CDR3 is 11 residues long.

This chain's CDR3 is CAISEFGSGRGTDTQYF. The CDR3 region has the DNA TGTGCCATCAGTGAATTCGGTAGCGGGAGGGGTACAGATACGCAGTATTTT. This chain uses TRBV10-3 with TRBJ2-3; TRBD2 agrees at 11 bases. CDR1 is ENHRY, CDR2 SYGVKD, per germline. V lost 3 bases and J lost 3; bases outside the gene matches: 8. The CDR3 extends over 17 amino acids.

This clonotype was recorded many times. The chain carries TRBV28 and TRBJ1-2, with D perhaps TRBD1 (5 bases). CDR1 MDHEN and CDR2 SYDVKM come from the germline V gene. This CDR3 has 13 residues. V was trimmed by 6 bases and J by 7 bases, leaving 15 bases between them. In DNA, the CDR3 is TGTGCCAGCAGCACCCGGGGACGGGGTGGCTACACCTTC. This codes for CASSTRGRGGYTF.

The CDR3 DNA reads TGTGCCAGCAGTTTATCAGCGCGGGGCGGAGAGCAGTACGTC. It is translated as CASSLSARGGEQYV. The V and J genes are TRBV28 and TRBJ2-7, with a weak D call TRBD2 (6 bases). Trimming took off 1 base at V and 7 bases at J, with 14 bases between the two ends. This CDR3 contains 14 residues. Germline assignment: CDR1 MDHEN and CDR2 SYDVKM.

A few counts support this clonotype. V gene TRBV6-1 combines with J gene TRBJ2-2, with 8 bases fitting TRBD2. This CDR3 is 16 amino acids long. Germline trimming cut 6 bases from V and 3 bases from J; bases unmatched to any gene: 9. CDR1 is MNHNS, CDR2 SASEGT, per germline. CDR3 sequence reads: CASRTLAGGHTGELFF. In nucleotides, the CDR3 is TGTGCCAGCAGAACCCTTGCGGGAGGTCACACCGGGGAGCTGTTTTTT.

To note about this clonotype: The junction shows a germline mismatch at one end, possibly a read error. The J gene is TRBJ1-2, the V gene TRBV18, with 7 bases matching TRBD1. The CDR3 contains 14 residues. CDR1 KGHSH and CDR2 LQKENI come from the germline V gene. The CDR3 protein is CANSPFRDSEGYTF. In nucleotides, the CDR3 is TGTGCCAACTCACCTTTCCGGGACAGTGAAGGCTACACCTTC.

The rearrangement uses TRBV20-1 and TRBJ2-7; 10 nucleotides agree with TRBD1. The germline CDR1 and CDR2 sequences are DFQATT and SNEGSKA (reference sequence). This CDR3 spans 14 amino acids. The V segment lost 2 bases and the J segment 5 bases; nucleotides outside the gene matches: 6. DNA of the CDR3: TGCAGTGCTAGACCCGGACAGGGGGTCCACGAGCAGTACTTC. Translation: CSARPGQGVHEQYF.

The table lists this clonotype with a few counts. The gene calls are TRBV24-1 and TRBJ2-3, with 7 bases lining up with TRBD1. This CDR3 spans 14 amino acids. The germline CDR1 and CDR2 sequences are KGHDR and SFDVKD. With 4 bases clipped from V and 4 bases from J, the junction kept 4 bases outside the gene matches. The CDR3 nucleotides read TGTGCCACCAGTGAACTTGGGACAGCAGATACGCAGTATTTT. Protein product: CATSELGTADTQYF.

The chain combines TRBV12-3 or TRBV12-4 with TRBJ2-3; 12 bases are shared with TRBD1. With V trimmed by 5 bases and J by 10 bases, 13 bases remained unmatched. This CDR3 has 16 residues. The CDR3 spells CASSRGTGGTWDPQYF. The CDR3 nucleotides are TGTGCCAGCAGTCGGGGGACAGGGGGCACCTGGGATCCGCAGTATTTT.

The table lists this clonotype with a few counts. This chain connects TRBV20-1 to TRBJ1-5; no clear D gene. Germline V gives CDR1 DFQATT, CDR2 SNEGSKA (reference sequence). V lost 3 bases, J lost 5 bases, and 11 bases lay in between. This CDR3 region has 13 residues. CDR3 DNA: TGCAGTGCTAGCTCCGGGCGGGATCAGCCCCAGCATTTT. Translating it yields CSASSGRDQPQHF.

This clonotype has just one count. The rearrangement joins TRBV20-1 to TRBJ1-2; TRBD1 might be the D (5 bases). Trimming took off 3 bases at V and 5 bases at J, with 22 bases between the two ends. CDR3 length: 16 residues. Looked up from germline, CDR1 is DFQATT and CDR2 is SNEGSKA (reference sequence). CDR3 amino acids: CSASELDSKNDYGYTF. In DNA, the CDR3 is TGCAGTGCTAGCGAACTTGACAGTAAAAATGATTATGGCTACACCTTC.

This clonotype was seen only a few times. The V call is TRBV19, the J call TRBJ2-1; TRBD2 agrees at 11 bases. The CDR3 has 17 amino acids. The J segment lost 0 bases and the V segment lost 1 base, leaving 2 bases of the junction unmatched. Germline loops: CDR1 LNHDA, CDR2 SQIVND (reference sequence). The CDR3 reads CASSIGLAGNSYNEQFF. The CDR3 coding sequence is TGTGCCAGTAGTATAGGACTAGCGGGGAACTCCTACAATGAGCAGTTCTTC.

The sample holds one count of this clonotype. The chain recombines TRBV28 with TRBJ2-1; TRBD2 agrees at 10 bases. CDR3 length equals 15 residues. Germline V CDR1 and CDR2: MDHEN, SYDVKM. Losses at the gene ends were 6 bases for V and 8 bases for J; bases not matched to a gene: 10. The CDR3 bases are TGTGCCAGCAGGCTCGGACTAGCGGCTTTCTATGAGCAGTTCTTC. As protein: CASRLGLAAFYEQFF.

The J gene is TRBJ2-1, the V gene TRBV6-6, with 8 bases that match TRBD2. The CDR3 runs 14 residues. Germline values: CDR1 MNHNY, CDR2 SVGAGI (reference sequence). Trimming removed 10 bases from V and 7 bases from J; junction bases left unmatched: 12. CDR3 sequence: CAISPGGPRNEQFF. As DNA, the CDR3 is TGTGCCATTTCACCGGGAGGGCCGAGGAATGAGCAGTTCTTC.

V usage is TRBV7-2 and J usage is TRBJ2-1; 14 bases are a match to TRBD2. Germline trimming cut 5 bases from V and 10 bases from J; bases unmatched to any gene: 16. This CDR3 has 18 residues. The V gene's germline CDR1 is SGHTA and CDR2 FQGNSA. CDR3 amino acids: CASSPGLAGGPLSEEQFF. Written as DNA, the CDR3 is TGTGCCAGCAGCCCCGGACTAGCGGGAGGCCCTCTTAGCGAGGAGCAGTTCTTC.